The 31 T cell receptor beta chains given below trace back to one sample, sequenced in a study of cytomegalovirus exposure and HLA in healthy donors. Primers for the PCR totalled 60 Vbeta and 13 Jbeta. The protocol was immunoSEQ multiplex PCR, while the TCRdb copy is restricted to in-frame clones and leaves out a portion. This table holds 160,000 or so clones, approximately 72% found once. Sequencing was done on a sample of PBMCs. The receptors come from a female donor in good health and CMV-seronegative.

The CDR3 DNA reads TGTGCCAGCAGCCTGCACGGGGATGGCACTGAAGCTTTCTTT. It specifies CASSLHGDGTEAFF. V usage is TRBV7-9 and J usage is TRBJ1-1, with D unclear. The CDR3 sequence is 14 residues long. From germline, CDR1 is SEHNR and CDR2 FQNEAQ (reference sequence). The V gene lost 5 bases and the J gene lost 4 bases, with 14 bases spanning the gap.

CDR3 residues: CAISDGGVSYEQYF. The CDR3 nucleotides read TGTGCCATCAGTGACGGGGGGGTGTCCTACGAGCAGTACTTC. The chain is built from TRBV10-3 and TRBJ2-7; TRBD2 agrees at 8 bases. The germline V gene has CDR1 ENHRY and CDR2 SYGVKD. The CDR3 spans 14 residues. With 3 bases clipped from V and 1 base from J, the junction kept 2 bases outside the gene matches.

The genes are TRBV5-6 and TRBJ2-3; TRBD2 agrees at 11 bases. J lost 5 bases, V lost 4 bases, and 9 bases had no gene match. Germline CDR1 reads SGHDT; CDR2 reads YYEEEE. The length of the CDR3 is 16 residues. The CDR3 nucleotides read TGTGCCAGCAGCCTCGGGACTAGCGGATTTTTAGATACGCAGTATTTT. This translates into CASSLGTSGFLDTQYF.

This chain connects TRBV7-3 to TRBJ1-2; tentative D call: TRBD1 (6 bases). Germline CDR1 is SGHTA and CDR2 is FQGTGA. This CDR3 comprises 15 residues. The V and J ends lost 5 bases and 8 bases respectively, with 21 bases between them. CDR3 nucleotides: TGTGCCAGCAGCGGTTCAGGGGCTACTGCGTCGGGCTACACCTTC. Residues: CASSGSGATASGYTF.

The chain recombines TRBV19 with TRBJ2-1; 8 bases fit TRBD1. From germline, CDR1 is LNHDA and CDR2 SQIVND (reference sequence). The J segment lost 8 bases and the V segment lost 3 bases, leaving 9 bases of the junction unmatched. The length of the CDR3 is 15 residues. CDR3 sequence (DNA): TGTGCCAGTAGTATGGGGCAGGGGGCGTATCATGAGCAGTTCTTC. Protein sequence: CASSMGQGAYHEQFF. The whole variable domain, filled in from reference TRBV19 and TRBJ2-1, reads DGGITQSPKYLFRKEGQNVTLSCEQNLNHDAMYWYRQDPGQGLRLIYYSQIVNDFQKGDIAEGYSVSREKKESFPLTVTSAQKNPTAFYLCASSMGQGAYHEQFFGPGTRLTVL.

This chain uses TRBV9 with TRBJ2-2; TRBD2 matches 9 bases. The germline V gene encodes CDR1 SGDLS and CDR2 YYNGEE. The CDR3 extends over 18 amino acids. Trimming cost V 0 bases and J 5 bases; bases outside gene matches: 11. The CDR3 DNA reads TGTGCCAGCAGCGTAGCGAGGGACGGGACTAGCCTTACCGGGGAGCTGTTTTTT. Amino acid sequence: CASSVARDGTSLTGELFF.

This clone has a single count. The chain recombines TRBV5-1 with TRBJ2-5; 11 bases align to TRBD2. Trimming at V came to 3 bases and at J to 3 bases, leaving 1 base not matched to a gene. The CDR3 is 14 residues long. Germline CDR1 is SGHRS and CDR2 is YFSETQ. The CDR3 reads CASSSGLAEETQYF. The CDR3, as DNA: TGCGCCAGCAGCTCGGGACTAGCGGAAGAGACCCAGTACTTC.

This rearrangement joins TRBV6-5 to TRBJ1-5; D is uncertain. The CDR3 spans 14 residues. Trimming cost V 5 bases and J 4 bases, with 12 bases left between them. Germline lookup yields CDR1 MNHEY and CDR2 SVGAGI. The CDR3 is CASSRLEGNQPQHF. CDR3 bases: TGTGCCAGCAGTCGCCTGGAGGGTAATCAGCCCCAGCATTTT.

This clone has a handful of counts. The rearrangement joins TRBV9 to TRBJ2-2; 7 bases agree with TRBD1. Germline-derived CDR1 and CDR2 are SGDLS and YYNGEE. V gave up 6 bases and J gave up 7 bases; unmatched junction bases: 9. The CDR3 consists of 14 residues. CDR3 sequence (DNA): TGTGCCAGCACACAGGGGCCGGCCGGCGGGGAGCTGTTTTTT. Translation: CASTQGPAGGELFF.

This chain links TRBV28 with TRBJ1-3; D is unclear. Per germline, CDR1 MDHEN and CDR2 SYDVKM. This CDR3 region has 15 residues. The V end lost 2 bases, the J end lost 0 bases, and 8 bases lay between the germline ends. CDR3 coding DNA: TGTGCCAGCAGTTTACCGGTTAGCTCTGGAAACACCATATATTTT. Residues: CASSLPVSSGNTIYF.

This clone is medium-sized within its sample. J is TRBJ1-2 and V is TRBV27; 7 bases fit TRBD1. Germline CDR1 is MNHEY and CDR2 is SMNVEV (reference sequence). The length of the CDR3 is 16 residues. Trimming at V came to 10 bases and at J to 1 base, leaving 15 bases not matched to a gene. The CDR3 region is CATRQAGQGGNYGYTF. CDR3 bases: TGTGCCACCAGACAGGCCGGGCAGGGGGGTAACTATGGCTACACCTTC.

DNA for the CDR3: TGTGCCAGCAGCGTAGTCGACAGGCCCTATGGCTACACCTTC. This translates into CASSVVDRPYGYTF. This chain uses TRBV9 with TRBJ1-2; D perhaps matches TRBD1 (6 bases). There are 14 residues in the CDR3. V lost 0 bases and J 4 bases, leaving 10 bases between the germline ends. In germline, CDR1 is SGDLS, CDR2 YYNGEE. The complete variable domain, with remaining parts taken from reference TRBV9 and TRBJ1-2, reads DSGVTQTPKHLITATGQRVTLRCSPRSGDLSVYWYQQSLDQGLQFLIQYYNGEERAKGNILERFSAQQFPDLHSELNLSSLELGDSALYFCASSVVDRPYGYTFGSGTRLTVV.

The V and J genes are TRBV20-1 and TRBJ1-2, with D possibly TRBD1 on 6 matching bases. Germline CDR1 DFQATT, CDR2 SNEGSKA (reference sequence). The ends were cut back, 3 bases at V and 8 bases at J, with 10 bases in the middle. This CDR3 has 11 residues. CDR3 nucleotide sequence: TGCAGTGCTAGTTCAGGGGACGGCTACACCTTC. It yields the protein CSASSGDGYTF.

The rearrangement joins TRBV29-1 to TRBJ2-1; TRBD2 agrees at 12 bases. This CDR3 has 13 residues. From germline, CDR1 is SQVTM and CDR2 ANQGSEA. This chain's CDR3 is CGALAGGWNEQFF. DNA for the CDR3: TGCGGCGCCCTAGCGGGAGGGTGGAATGAGCAGTTCTTC.

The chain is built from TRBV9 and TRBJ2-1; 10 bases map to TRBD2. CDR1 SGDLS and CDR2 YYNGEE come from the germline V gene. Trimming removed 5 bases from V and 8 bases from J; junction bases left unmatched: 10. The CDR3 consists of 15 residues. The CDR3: CASSPLAGTRDEQFF. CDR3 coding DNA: TGTGCCAGCAGTCCACTAGCGGGGACCCGGGATGAGCAGTTCTTC.

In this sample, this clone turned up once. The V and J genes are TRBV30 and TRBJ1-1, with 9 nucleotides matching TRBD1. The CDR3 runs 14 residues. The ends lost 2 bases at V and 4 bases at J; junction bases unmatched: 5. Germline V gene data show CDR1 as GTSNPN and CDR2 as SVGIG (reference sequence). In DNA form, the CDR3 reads TGTGCCTGGAGTAAACAGGGGGCGCGCACTGAAGCTTTCTTT. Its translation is CAWSKQGARTEAFF.

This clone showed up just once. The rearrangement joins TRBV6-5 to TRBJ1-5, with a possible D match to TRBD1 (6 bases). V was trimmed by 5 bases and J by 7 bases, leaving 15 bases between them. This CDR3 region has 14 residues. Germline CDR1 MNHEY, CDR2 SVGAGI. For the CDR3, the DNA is TGTGCCAGCAGTCAGACAGGTCCCGGACAGCCCCAGCATTTT. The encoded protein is CASSQTGPGQPQHF.

CDR3 amino acids: CASRRPGTSGGLEEQYF. Written as DNA, the CDR3 is TGTGCCAGTAGAAGACCCGGGACTAGCGGGGGCCTCGAGGAGCAGTACTTC. This chain uses TRBV19 with TRBJ2-7; 14 nucleotides line up with TRBD2. The V segment lost 6 bases and the J segment 7 bases; nucleotides outside the gene matches: 14. This CDR3 region has 17 residues. Germline V gives CDR1 LNHDA, CDR2 SQIVND (reference sequence).

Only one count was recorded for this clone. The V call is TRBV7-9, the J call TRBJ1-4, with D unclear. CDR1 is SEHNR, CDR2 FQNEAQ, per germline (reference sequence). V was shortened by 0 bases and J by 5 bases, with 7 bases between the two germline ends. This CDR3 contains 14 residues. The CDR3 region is CASSLAPPNEKLFF. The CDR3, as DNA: TGTGCCAGCAGCTTAGCCCCCCCAAATGAAAAACTGTTTTTT.

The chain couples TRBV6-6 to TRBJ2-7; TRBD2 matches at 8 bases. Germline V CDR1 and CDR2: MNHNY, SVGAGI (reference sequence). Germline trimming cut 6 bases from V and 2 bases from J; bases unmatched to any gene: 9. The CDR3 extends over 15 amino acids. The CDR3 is CASSQPSGFPYEQYF. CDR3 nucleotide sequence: TGTGCCAGCAGCCAGCCTAGCGGGTTTCCCTACGAGCAGTACTTC.

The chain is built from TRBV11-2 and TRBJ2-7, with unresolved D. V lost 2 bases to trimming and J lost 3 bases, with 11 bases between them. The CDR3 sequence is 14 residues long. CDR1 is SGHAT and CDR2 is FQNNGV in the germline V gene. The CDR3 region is CASSLSSDLYEQYF. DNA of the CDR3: TGTGCCAGCAGCTTATCGTCAGATCTCTACGAGCAGTACTTC. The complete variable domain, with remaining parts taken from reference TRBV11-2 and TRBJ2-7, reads EAGVAQSPRYKIIEKRQSVAFWCNPISGHATLYWYQQILGQGPKLLIQFQNNGVVDDSQLPKDRFSAERLKGVDSTLKIQPAKLEDSAVYLCASSLSSDLYEQYFGPGTRLTVT.

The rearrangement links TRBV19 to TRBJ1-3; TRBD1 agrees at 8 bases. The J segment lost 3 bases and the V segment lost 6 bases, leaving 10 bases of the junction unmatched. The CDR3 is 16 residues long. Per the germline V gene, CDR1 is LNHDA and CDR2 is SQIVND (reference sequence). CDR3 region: CASSPPFDRGGNTIYF. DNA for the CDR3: TGTGCCAGTAGCCCACCTTTCGACAGGGGTGGAAACACCATATATTTT.

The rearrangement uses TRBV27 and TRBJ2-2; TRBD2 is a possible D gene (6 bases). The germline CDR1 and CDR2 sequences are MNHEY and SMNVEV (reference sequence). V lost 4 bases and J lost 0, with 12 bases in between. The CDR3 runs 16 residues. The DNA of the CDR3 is TGTGCCAGCAGTTCCTGGGGACTGGCGAACACCGGGGAGCTGTTTTTT. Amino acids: CASSSWGLANTGELFF.

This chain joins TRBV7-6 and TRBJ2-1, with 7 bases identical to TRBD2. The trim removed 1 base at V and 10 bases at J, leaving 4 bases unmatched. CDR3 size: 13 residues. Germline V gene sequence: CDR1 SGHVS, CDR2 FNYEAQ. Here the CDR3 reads CASSLDEAGEQFF. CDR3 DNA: TGTGCCAGCAGCTTAGACGAAGCGGGAGAGCAGTTCTTC.

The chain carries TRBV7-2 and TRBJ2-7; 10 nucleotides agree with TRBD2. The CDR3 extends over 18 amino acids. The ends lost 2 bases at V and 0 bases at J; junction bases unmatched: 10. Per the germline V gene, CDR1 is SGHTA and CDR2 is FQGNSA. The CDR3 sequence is CASSLHPILAGASYEQYF. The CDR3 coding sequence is TGTGCCAGCAGCTTACACCCGATCCTAGCGGGAGCCTCCTACGAGCAGTACTTC.

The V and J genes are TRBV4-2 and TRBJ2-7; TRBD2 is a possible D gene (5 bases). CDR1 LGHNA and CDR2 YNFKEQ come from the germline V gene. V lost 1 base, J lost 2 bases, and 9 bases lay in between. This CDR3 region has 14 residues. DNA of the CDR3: TGTGCCAGCAGCCAAGTCCCGGGGACCTACGAGCAGTACTTC. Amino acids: CASSQVPGTYEQYF.

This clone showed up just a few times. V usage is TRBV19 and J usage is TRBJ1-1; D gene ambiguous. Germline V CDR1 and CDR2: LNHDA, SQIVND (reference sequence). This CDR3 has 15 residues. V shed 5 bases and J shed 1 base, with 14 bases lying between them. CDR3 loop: CASSPQDRGNTEAFF. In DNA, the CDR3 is TGTGCCAGTAGTCCTCAGGATCGTGGGAACACTGAAGCTTTCTTT.

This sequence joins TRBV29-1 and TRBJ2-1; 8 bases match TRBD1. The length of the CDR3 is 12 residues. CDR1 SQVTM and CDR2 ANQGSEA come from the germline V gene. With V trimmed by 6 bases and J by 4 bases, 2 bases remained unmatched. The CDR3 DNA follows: TGCAGCGTGGGACAGGTTTACAATGAGCAGTTCTTC. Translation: CSVGQVYNEQFF.

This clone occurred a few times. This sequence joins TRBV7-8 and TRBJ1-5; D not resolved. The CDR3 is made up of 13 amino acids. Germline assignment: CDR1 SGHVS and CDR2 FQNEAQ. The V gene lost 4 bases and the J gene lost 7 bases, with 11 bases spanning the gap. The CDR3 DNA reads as TGTGCCAGCAGCTCGGGGTTGGGACAGCCCCAGCATTTT. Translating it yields CASSSGLGQPQHF. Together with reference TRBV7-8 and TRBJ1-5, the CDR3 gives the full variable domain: GAGVSQSPRYKVAKRGQDVALRCDPISGHVSLFWYQQALGQGPEFLTYFQNEAQLDKSGLPSDRFFAERPEGSVSTLKIQRTQQEDSAVYLCASSSGLGQPQHFGDGTRLSIL.

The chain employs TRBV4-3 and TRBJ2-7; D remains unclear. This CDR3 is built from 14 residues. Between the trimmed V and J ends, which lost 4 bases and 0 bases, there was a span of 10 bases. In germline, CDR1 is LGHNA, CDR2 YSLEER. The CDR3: CASSPEEISYEQYF. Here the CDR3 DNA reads TGCGCCAGCAGCCCCGAGGAAATCTCCTACGAGCAGTACTTC.

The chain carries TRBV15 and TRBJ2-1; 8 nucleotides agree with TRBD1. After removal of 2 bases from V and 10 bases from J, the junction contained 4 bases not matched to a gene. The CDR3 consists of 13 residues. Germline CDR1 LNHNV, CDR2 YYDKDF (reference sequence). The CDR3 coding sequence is TGTGCCACCAGCAGAATCAGGGGGCTGGAGCAGTTCTTC. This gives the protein CATSRIRGLEQFF.